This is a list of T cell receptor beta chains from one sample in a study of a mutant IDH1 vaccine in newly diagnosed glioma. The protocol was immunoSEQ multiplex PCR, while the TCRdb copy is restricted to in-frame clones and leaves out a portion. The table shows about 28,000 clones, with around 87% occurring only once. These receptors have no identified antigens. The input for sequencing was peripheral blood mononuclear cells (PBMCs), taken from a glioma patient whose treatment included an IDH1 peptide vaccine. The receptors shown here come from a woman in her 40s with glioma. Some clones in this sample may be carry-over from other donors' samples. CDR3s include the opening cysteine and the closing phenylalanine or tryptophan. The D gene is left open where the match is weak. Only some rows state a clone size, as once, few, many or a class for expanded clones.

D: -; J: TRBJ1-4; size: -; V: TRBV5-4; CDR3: CASSLMGQGVEKLFF; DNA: TGTGCCAGCAGCCTCATGGGACAAGGGGTTGAAAAACTGTTTTTT
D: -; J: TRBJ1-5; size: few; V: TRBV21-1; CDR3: CASSKALPLNQPQHF; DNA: TGTGCCAGCAGCAAGGCTCTACCGCTGAATCAGCCCCAGCATTTT
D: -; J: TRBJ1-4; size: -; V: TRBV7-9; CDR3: CASSPEGGNPGEKLFF; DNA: TGTGCCAGCAGCCCGGAGGGTGGCAACCCGGGGGAAAAACTGTTTTTT
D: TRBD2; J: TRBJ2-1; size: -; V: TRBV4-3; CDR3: CASSRSGGAHNEQFF; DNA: TGCGCCAGCAGCCGCAGCGGGGGGGCCCACAATGAGCAGTTCTTC
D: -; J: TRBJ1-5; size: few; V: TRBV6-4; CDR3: CASSEDGSLHQPQHF; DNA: TGTGCCAGCAGTGAGGACGGATCGTTGCATCAGCCCCAGCATTTT
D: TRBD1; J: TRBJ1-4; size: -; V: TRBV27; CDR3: CASSTKTGIDEKLFF; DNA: TGTGCCAGCAGTACAAAGACAGGGATCGATGAAAAACTGTTTTTT
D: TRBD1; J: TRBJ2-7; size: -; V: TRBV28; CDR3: CASSSQNPYKGAGSYEQYF; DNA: TGTGCCAGCAGTTCCCAGAATCCTTACAAGGGGGCGGGCTCCTACGAGCAGTACTTC
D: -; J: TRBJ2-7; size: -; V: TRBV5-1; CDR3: CASSFSGPYEQYF; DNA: TGCGCCAGCAGCTTTAGTGGGCCCTACGAGCAGTACTTC
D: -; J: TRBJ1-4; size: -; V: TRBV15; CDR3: CATSRDGNMEKLFF; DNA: TGTGCCACCAGCAGAGATGGGAATATGGAAAAACTGTTTTTT
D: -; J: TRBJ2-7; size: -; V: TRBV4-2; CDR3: CASSYRDRGGTDEQYF; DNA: TGTGCCAGCAGCTACCGAGACAGGGGAGGGACGGACGAGCAGTACTTC
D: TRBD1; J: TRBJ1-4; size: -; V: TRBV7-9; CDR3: CASSLDQGGYEKLFF; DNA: TGTGCCAGCAGCTTAGATCAGGGGGGATATGAAAAACTGTTTTTT
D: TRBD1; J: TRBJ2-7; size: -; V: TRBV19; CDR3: CASSTGQGAVEQYF; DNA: TGTGCCAGTAGTACCGGACAGGGGGCGGTCGAGCAGTACTTC
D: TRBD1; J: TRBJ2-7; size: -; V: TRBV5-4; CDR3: CASSLAGQGRNEQYF; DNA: TGTGCCAGCAGCTTGGCGGGACAGGGCCGGAACGAGCAGTACTTC
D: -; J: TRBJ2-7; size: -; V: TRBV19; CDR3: CASTLMAGSYEQYF; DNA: TGTGCCAGTACCCTTATGGCAGGTTCCTACGAGCAGTACTTC
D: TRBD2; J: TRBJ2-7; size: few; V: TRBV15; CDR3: CATRGLASSYEQYF; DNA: TGTGCCACAAGGGGACTAGCCAGCTCCTACGAGCAGTACTTC
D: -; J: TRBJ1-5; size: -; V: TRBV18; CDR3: CASSPGSGNQPQHF; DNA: TGTGCCAGCTCACCGGGGAGTGGGAATCAGCCCCAGCATTTT
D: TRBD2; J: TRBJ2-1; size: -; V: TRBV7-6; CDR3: CASSLTGGANEQFF; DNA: TGTGCCAGCAGCTTAACGGGAGGGGCAAATGAGCAGTTCTTC
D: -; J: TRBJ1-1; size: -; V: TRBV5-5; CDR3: CASLDPGGETEAFF; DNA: TGTGCCAGCTTGGACCCGGGGGGGGAAACTGAAGCTTTCTTT
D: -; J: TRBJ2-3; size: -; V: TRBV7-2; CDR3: CASSLLRDTQYF; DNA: TGTGCCAGCAGTCTCCTCCGAGATACGCAGTATTTT
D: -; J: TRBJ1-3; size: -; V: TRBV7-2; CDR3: CASSSTIGNTIYF; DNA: TGTGCCAGCAGCAGTACAATAGGAAACACCATATATTTT
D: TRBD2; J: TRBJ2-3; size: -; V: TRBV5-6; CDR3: CASSFVGVQREPTDTQYF; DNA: TGTGCCAGCAGCTTTGTCGGTGTCCAGCGGGAGCCCACAGATACGCAGTATTTT
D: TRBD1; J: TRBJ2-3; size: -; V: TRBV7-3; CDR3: CASSRDRVFGTDTQYF; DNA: TGTGCCAGCAGCCGGGACAGGGTGTTTGGCACAGATACGCAGTATTTT
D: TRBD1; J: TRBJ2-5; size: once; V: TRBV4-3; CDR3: CASSLAGQAQETQYF; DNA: TGCGCCAGCAGCCTCGCCGGACAGGCGCAAGAGACCCAGTACTTC
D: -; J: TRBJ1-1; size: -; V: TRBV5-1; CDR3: CASSYETGSGRDEAFF; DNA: TGCGCCAGCAGTTATGAGACAGGTTCGGGGCGGGATGAAGCTTTCTTT
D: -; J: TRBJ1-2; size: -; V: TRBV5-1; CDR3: CASSLGGSGWGYTF; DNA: TGCGCCAGCAGCTTGGGAGGTAGCGGATGGGGCTACACCTTC
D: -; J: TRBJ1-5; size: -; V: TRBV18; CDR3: CASSPEDLTVSNQPQHF; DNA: TGTGCCAGCTCACCCGAAGACTTGACAGTAAGCAATCAGCCCCAGCATTTT
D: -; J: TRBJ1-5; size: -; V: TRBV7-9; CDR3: CASSPSTGLGQPQHF; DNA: TGTGCCAGCAGCCCGTCGACAGGATTAGGTCAGCCCCAGCATTTT
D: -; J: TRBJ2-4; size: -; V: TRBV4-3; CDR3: CASSRYTEAKNIQYF; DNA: TGCGCCAGCAGCCGATACACCGAAGCCAAAAACATTCAGTACTTC
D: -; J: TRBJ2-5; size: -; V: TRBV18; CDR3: CASSPLLQGAGEQYF; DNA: TGTGCCAGCTCACCATTACTGCAGGGGGCGGGGGAGCAGTACTTC
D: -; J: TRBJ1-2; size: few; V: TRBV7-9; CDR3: CASRQTGDDGYTF; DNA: TGTGCCAGCAGGCAAACAGGAGATGATGGCTACACCTTC
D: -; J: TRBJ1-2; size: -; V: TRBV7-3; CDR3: CASSFGGQGHGYTF; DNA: TGTGCCAGCTCTTTCGGGGGGCAGGGGCATGGCTACACCTTC
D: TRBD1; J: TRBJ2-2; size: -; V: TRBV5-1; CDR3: CASSPGGPNTGELFF; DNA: TGCGCCAGCAGTCCAGGGGGCCCAAACACCGGGGAGCTGTTTTTT
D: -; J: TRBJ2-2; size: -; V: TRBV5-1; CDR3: CASSLGRTGELFF; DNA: TGCGCCAGCAGCTTAGGTCGCACCGGGGAGCTGTTTTTT
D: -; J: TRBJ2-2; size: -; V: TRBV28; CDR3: CASSLGGREELFF; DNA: TGTGCCAGCAGTTTGGGGGGGCGGGAGGAGCTGTTTTTT
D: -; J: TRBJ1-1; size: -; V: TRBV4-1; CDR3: CASSQEGSVWGTEAFF; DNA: TGCGCCAGCAGCCAAGAAGGTAGCGTTTGGGGCACTGAAGCTTTCTTT
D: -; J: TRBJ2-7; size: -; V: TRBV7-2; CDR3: CASSVDSPYEQYF; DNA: TGTGCCAGCAGCGTAGACAGCCCCTACGAGCAGTACTTC
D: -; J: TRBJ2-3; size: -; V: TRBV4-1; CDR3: CASSQLWIGTQATDTQYF; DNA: TGCGCCAGCAGCCAATTATGGATCGGGACTCAAGCCACAGATACGCAGTATTTT
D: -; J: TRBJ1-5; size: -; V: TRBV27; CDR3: CASSSQGGNQPQHF; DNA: TGTGCCAGCAGTTCCCAGGGAGGCAATCAGCCCCAGCATTTT
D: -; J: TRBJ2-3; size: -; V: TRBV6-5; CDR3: CASSYRGSDTQYF; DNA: TGTGCCAGCAGTTATAGGGGTTCAGATACGCAGTATTTT
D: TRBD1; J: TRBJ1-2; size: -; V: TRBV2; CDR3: CASTGDSRPYGYTF; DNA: TGTGCCAGCACCGGGGACAGTCGACCATATGGCTACACCTTC
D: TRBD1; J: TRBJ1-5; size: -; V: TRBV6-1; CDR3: CAGATGGNQPQHF; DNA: TGTGCCGGCGCGACAGGGGGGAATCAGCCCCAGCATTTT
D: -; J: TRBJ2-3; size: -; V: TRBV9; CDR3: CASSVGFGGGTDTQYF; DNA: TGTGCCAGCAGCGTAGGTTTCGGGGGAGGTACAGATACGCAGTATTTT
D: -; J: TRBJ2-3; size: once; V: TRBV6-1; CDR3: CASSRLRKAQYF; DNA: TGTGCCAGCAGCCGACTGAGAAAAGCGCAGTATTTT
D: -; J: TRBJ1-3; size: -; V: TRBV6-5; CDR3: CASSFQGYGNTIYF; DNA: TGTGCCAGCAGTTTTCAGGGGTACGGAAACACCATATATTTT
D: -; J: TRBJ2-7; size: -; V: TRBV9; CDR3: CASSATGRSHEQYF; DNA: TGTGCCAGCAGCGCCACAGGGAGGTCCCACGAGCAGTACTTC
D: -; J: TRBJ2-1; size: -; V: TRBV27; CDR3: CASISPSDNEQFF; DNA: TGTGCCAGCATTTCCCCCTCGGACAATGAGCAGTTCTTC